Following are 27 T cell receptor beta chains from one sample sequenced in a study of blood T cell repertoires in COVID-19. Assay: immunoSEQ multiplex PCR; the TCRdb copy retains only in-frame clones and omits some. The repertoire holds 190,000 or so clones, roughly 89% seen once, with approximately 10% in the top ten. Input material: PBMCs or T cells enriched from blood (not recorded which). The receptors stem from a man between 18 and 35 years old with acute COVID-19.

The V and J genes are TRBV4-3 and TRBJ2-7, with 10 bases identical to TRBD1. The V segment lost 5 bases and the J segment 2 bases; nucleotides outside the gene matches: 3. Per the germline V gene, CDR1 is LGHNA and CDR2 is YSLEER. This CDR3 comprises 14 residues. The CDR3 region is CASSSGTGAYEQYF. The CDR3 DNA reads TGCGCCAGCAGCTCCGGGACAGGGGCCTACGAGCAGTACTTC.

The CDR3 here is CASGDREYNEQFF. DNA of the CDR3: TGCGCCAGCGGGGACAGGGAATACAATGAGCAGTTCTTC. This chain uses TRBV4-1 with TRBJ2-1; TRBD1 matches at 9 bases. The germline V gene has CDR1 MGHRA and CDR2 YSYEKL. The length of the CDR3 is 13 residues. V shed 8 bases, J shed 4 bases, and the junction held 3 bases outside the gene matches.

The gene calls are TRBV19 and TRBJ1-1; 8 bases align to TRBD1. The CDR3 has 14 amino acids. Looked up from germline, CDR1 is LNHDA and CDR2 is SQIVND (reference sequence). Trimming removed 6 bases from V and 4 bases from J; junction bases left unmatched: 7. In DNA, the CDR3 is TGTGCCAGTAGAGACAGGGGAGGTAGCACTGAAGCTTTCTTT. This encodes CASRDRGGSTEAFF.

The chain joins TRBV4-3 to TRBJ1-1, with 7 bases aligning to TRBD1. From germline, CDR1 is LGHNA and CDR2 YSLEER. This CDR3 is built from 20 residues. V was pared by 0 bases and J by 1 base, with 17 bases of the junction left unmatched. CDR3 residues: CASSQDLMSWTRTGNTEAFF. The CDR3 DNA reads TGCGCCAGCAGCCAAGATTTGATGTCGTGGACGCGGACAGGGAACACTGAAGCTTTCTTT.

The chain has TRBV30 and TRBJ1-5; the D is unclear. The CDR3 loop spans 14 amino acids. The V end lost 1 base, the J end lost 7 bases, and 14 bases lay between the germline ends. The germline V gene has CDR1 GTSNPN and CDR2 SVGIG (reference sequence). The CDR3 DNA reads TGTGCCTGGAGTGGTATGGGAGTGGGGCAGCCCCAGCATTTT. Protein product: CAWSGMGVGQPQHF.

The chain combines TRBV7-9 with TRBJ1-1; D unclear. V gave up 5 bases and J gave up 8 bases, with 18 bases separating them. The CDR3 is 14 residues long. Germline V gene lookup returns CDR1 SEHNR and CDR2 FQNEAQ (reference sequence). CDR3 amino acids: CASSPPEGPLEAFF. The CDR3 nucleotides are TGTGCCAGCAGCCCGCCGGAGGGTCCGCTGGAAGCTTTCTTT.

This chain connects TRBV7-3 to TRBJ2-3; TRBD1 agrees at 10 bases. V dropped 4 bases and J dropped 6; count of bases not matched to a gene: 4. Germline-derived CDR1 and CDR2 are SGHTA and FQGTGA. The CDR3 contains 14 residues. CDR3 protein: CASSSDRGSDTQYF. As DNA, the CDR3 is TGTGCCAGCAGCTCGGACAGGGGGTCGGATACGCAGTATTTT.

This chain uses TRBV27 with TRBJ2-2, with D hard to call. Germline-derived CDR1 and CDR2 are MNHEY and SMNVEV (reference sequence). Trimming took off 3 bases at V and 3 bases at J, with 8 bases between the two ends. There are 14 residues in the CDR3. CDR3 DNA sequence: TGTGCCAGCAGTTTTGGGCTTTACACCGGGGAGCTGTTTTTT. Protein: CASSFGLYTGELFF.

The chain uses TRBV27 and TRBJ1-2, with a tentative D call TRBD1 (5 bases). CDR1 is MNHEY and CDR2 is SMNVEV in the germline V gene (reference sequence). V gave up 3 bases and J gave up 8 bases, with 10 bases separating them. The CDR3 covers 12 residues. The CDR3 sequence is CASSFSGEGYTF. For the CDR3, the DNA is TGTGCCAGCAGTTTTTCGGGGGAAGGCTACACCTTC.

This chain connects TRBV28 to TRBJ2-7; TRBD1 is a possible D gene (6 bases). This CDR3 is built from 13 residues. V was trimmed by 5 bases and J by 0 bases, leaving 8 bases between them. The germline V gene has CDR1 MDHEN and CDR2 SYDVKM. DNA for the CDR3: TGTGCCAGCAGTCAGGACAGCTCCTACGAGCAGTACTTC. Translation: CASSQDSSYEQYF.

This chain connects TRBV25-1 to TRBJ1-1; the D gene is possibly TRBD1 (5 bases). The germline gives CDR1 MGHDK, CDR2 SYGVNS. The CDR3 is made up of 13 amino acids. V lost 7 bases, J lost 0 bases, and 9 bases lay in between. As DNA, the CDR3 is TGTGCCAGCAACCAGGACATGAACACTGAAGCTTTCTTT. Residues: CASNQDMNTEAFF.

The chain combines TRBV2 with TRBJ2-1; 9 bases line up with TRBD2. Germline values: CDR1 SNHLY, CDR2 FYNNEI. CDR3 length equals 17 residues. Losses at the gene ends were 4 bases for V and 0 bases for J; bases not matched to a gene: 7. The CDR3 DNA reads as TGTGCCAGCAGTGGTCTAGCGGGGAAAAGCTCCTACAATGAGCAGTTCTTC. Residues: CASSGLAGKSSYNEQFF.

The chain has TRBV5-6 and TRBJ2-3, with TRBD1 matching over 9 bases. The CDR3 is 14 amino acids. Germline loops: CDR1 SGHDT, CDR2 YYEEEE. Unmatched junction bases numbered 7, after V lost 6 bases and J lost 5 bases. CDR3 amino acids: CASMGTGYEDTQYF. The DNA of the CDR3 is TGTGCCAGCATGGGGACAGGGTATGAAGATACGCAGTATTTT.

A few counts support this clone. The V and J genes are TRBV2 and TRBJ1-5; D remains ambiguous. CDR1 and CDR2 from the germline V gene are SNHLY and FYNNEI. The V and J ends lost 6 bases and 3 bases respectively, with 9 bases between them. This CDR3 spans 13 amino acids. CDR3 coding DNA: TGTGCCAGCAGGGTCAGTAACAATCAGCCCCAGCATTTT. Translated: CASRVSNNQPQHF.

The chain has TRBV6-2 or TRBV6-3 and TRBJ2-1, with 14 bases fitting TRBD2. Looked up from germline, CDR1 is MNHEY and CDR2 is SVGEGT. This CDR3 spans 18 amino acids. V shed 4 bases and J 5 bases; nucleotides not matched to a gene: 10. This CDR3 is CASSLIKGLAGVNNEQFF. The CDR3 nucleotides are TGTGCCAGCAGTTTAATAAAGGGACTAGCGGGAGTTAACAATGAGCAGTTCTTC.

This clone has more than one count but fewer than ten. The rearrangement joins TRBV21-1 to TRBJ1-5; the table gives TRBD1 as D, unverified against the DNA. TRBV21-1 is shown as a pseudogene. The CDR3 length is 17 residues. Here the CDR3 DNA reads TGTGCCAGCAGCAAAGGAAGGCCCCGACAGGGAGGCCAGCCCCAGCATTTT. It specifies CASSKGRPRQGGQPQHF.

V is TRBV4-1 and J is TRBJ2-7, with 9 bases aligning to TRBD2. From germline, CDR1 is MGHRA and CDR2 YSYEKL. The junction had 15 bases not matched to a gene; V was cut back by 3 bases and J by 6 bases. CDR3 length: 17 residues. The CDR3 sequence is CASSHPKGGRATGEQYF. The CDR3 DNA reads as TGCGCCAGCAGCCATCCCAAGGGCGGGAGGGCCACAGGCGAGCAGTACTTC.

The V call is TRBV23-1, the J call TRBJ1-6; TRBD1 agrees at 7 bases. TRBV23-1 is marked as an open reading frame, function uncertain. The ends lost 6 bases at V and 10 bases at J; junction bases unmatched: 9. The CDR3 covers 14 residues. CDR3 in amino acids: CASSLKQGNSPLHF. In DNA form, the CDR3 reads TGCGCCAGCAGCCTTAAACAGGGGAACTCACCCCTCCACTTT.

This clone was observed once. This rearrangement joins TRBV5-6 to TRBJ1-2; D is uncertain. The CDR3 extends over 11 amino acids. Germline-derived CDR1 and CDR2 are SGHDT and YYEEEE. V was cut by 5 bases and J by 5 bases, with 7 bases left in between. The CDR3: CASSLTYGYTF. The CDR3 DNA reads as TGTGCCAGCAGTTTGACTTATGGCTACACCTTC.

This chain joins TRBV5-1 and TRBJ1-3; TRBD1 is a possible D gene (6 bases). The CDR3 is made up of 16 amino acids. V was trimmed by 0 bases and J by 0 bases, leaving 10 bases between them. The germline V gene has CDR1 SGHRS and CDR2 YFSETQ. The CDR3 sequence: CASSLGPRGSGNTIYF. CDR3 nucleotide sequence: TGCGCCAGCAGCTTGGGGCCCAGGGGCTCTGGAAACACCATATATTTT.

V is TRBV6-1 and J is TRBJ2-2; 8 bases agree with TRBD1. Looked up from germline, CDR1 is MNHNS and CDR2 is SASEGT. V shed 3 bases and J 8 bases; nucleotides not matched to a gene: 11. The CDR3 has 16 residues. CDR3 in amino acids: CASSDKGQGPRGELFF. The CDR3 DNA is TGTGCCAGCAGTGATAAAGGACAGGGTCCTAGGGGGGAGCTGTTTTTT.

A word on this clone: This sample includes further DNA sequences coding for the same CDR3. This chain uses TRBV18 with TRBJ2-7; D is unresolved. The germline V gene has CDR1 KGHSH and CDR2 LQKENI. Trimming took 3 bases from V and 4 from J, leaving 10 bases between them. The CDR3 consists of 13 residues. The CDR3 loop is CASSPGEAYEQYF. CDR3 nucleotide sequence: TGTGCCAGCTCACCGGGTGAAGCGTACGAGCAGTACTTC. Full variable domain (outside the CDR3, taken from reference TRBV18 and TRBJ2-7): NAGVMQNPRHLVRRRGQEARLRCSPMKGHSHVYWYRQLPEEGLKFMVYLQKENIIDESGMPKERFSAEFPKEGPSILRIQQVVRGDSAAYFCASSPGEAYEQYFGPGTRLTVT.

This clone is a singleton in its sample. This chain connects TRBV19 to TRBJ1-1; TRBD1 agrees at 7 bases. Germline V gene sequence: CDR1 LNHDA, CDR2 SQIVND (reference sequence). Trimming took 7 bases from V and 0 from J; bases not matched to a gene: 17. The CDR3 runs to 18 residues. The CDR3 DNA sequence: TGTGCCAGTACTAGCGGGAGACAGGGCTACCGAATGAACACTGAAGCTTTCTTT. Amino acids: CASTSGRQGYRMNTEAFF.

This rearrangement joins TRBV11-2 to TRBJ2-7, with D maybe TRBD1 (6 bases). V was shortened by 7 bases and J by 4 bases, with 17 bases between the two germline ends. The germline CDR1 and CDR2 sequences are SGHAT and FQNNGV. The CDR3 has 14 residues. The CDR3 protein is CASTSGVSVYEQYF. CDR3 in DNA: TGTGCCAGCACCTCAGGGGTGTCGGTATACGAGCAGTACTTC.

V usage is TRBV7-9 and J usage is TRBJ2-2; D gene ambiguous. From germline, CDR1 is SEHNR and CDR2 FQNEAQ (reference sequence). The CDR3 extends over 15 amino acids. The V end lost 5 bases, the J end lost 0 bases, and 10 bases lay between the germline ends. CDR3 region: CASSARASNTGELFF. CDR3 DNA sequence: TGTGCCAGCAGCGCCAGAGCGTCGAACACCGGGGAGCTGTTTTTT.

This clone was observed a handful of times. The V gene is TRBV28, the J gene TRBJ2-5, with TRBD1 matching over 7 bases. The CDR3 is 15 amino acids. CDR1 MDHEN and CDR2 SYDVKM come from the germline V gene. V trimming: 6 bases; J trimming: 3 bases; junction bases outside the gene matches: 10. CDR3 in DNA: TGTGCCAGCAGCTTGGGGGACAGTAGTAAAGAGACCCAGTACTTC. Its protein is CASSLGDSSKETQYF.

The rearrangement links TRBV5-1 to TRBJ2-1; TRBD2 matches at 8 bases. There are 15 residues in the CDR3. V lost 2 bases to trimming and J lost 4 bases; unmatched junction nucleotides: 5. In germline, CDR1 is SGHRS, CDR2 YFSETQ. CDR3 DNA sequence: TGCGCCAGCAGCTTAGACGGGAGGGGGTACAATGAGCAGTTCTTC. It specifies CASSLDGRGYNEQFF.